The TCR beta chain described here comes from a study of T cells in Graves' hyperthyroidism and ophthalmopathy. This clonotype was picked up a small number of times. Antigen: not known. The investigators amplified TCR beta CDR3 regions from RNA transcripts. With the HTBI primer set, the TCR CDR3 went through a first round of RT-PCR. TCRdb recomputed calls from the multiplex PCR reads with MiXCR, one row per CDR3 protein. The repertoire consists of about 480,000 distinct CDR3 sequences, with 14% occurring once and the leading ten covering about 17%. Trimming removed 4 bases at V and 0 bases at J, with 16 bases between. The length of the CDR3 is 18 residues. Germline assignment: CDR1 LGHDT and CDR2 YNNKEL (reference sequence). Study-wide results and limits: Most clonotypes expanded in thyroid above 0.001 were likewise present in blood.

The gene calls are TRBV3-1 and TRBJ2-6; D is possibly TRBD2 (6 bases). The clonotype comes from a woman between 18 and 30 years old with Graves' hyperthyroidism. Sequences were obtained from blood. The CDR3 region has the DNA TGTGCCAGCAGCCCCCGGGGGATTCCTGGCTCTGGGGCCAACGTCCTGACTTTC. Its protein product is CASSPRGIPGSGANVLTF.